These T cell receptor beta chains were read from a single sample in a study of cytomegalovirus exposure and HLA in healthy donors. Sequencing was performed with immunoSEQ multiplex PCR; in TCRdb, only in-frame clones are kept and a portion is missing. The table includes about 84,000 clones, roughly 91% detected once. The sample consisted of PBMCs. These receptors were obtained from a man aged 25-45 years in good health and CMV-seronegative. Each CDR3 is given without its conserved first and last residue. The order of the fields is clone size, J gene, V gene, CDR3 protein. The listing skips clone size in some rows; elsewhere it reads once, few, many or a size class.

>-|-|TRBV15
ATSRDPYEQY
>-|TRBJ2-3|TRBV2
ASRGQTNTDTQY
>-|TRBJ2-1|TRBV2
ASSVRQDNEQF
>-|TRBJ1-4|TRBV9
ASSGTGAPNEKLF
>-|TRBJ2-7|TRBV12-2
ASRLYSGRVRHYEQY
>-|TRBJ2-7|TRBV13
ASSTGQGFYEQY
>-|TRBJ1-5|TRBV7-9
ASSSEGNQPQH
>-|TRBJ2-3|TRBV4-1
ASSRGLAGGPLDTQY
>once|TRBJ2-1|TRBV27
ASSFLTGGYNEQF
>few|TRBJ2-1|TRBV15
ATRRGISYNEQF
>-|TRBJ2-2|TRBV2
ASRPQVYGELF
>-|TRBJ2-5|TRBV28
ASSLVGAGVQETQY
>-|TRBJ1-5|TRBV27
ASSLGRGHQQPQH
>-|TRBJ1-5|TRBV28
ASSLAGQPQH